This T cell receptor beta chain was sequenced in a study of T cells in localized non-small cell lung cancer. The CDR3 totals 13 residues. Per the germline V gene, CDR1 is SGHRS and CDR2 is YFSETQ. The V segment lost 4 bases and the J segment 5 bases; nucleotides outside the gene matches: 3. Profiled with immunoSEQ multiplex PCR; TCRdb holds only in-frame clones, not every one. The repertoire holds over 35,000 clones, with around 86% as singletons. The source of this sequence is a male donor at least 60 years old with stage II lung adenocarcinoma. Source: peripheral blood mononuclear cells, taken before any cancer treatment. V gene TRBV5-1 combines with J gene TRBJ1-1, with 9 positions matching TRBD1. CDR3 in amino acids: CASSGQGKTEAFF. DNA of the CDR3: TGCGCCAGCAGCGGACAGGGGAAAACTGAAGCTTTCTTT. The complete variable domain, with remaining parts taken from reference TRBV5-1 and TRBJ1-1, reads KAGVTQTPRYLIKTRGQQVTLSCSPISGHRSVSWYQQTPGQGLQFLFEYFSETQRNKGNFPGRFSGRQFSNSRSEMNVSTLELGDSALYLCASSGQGKTEAFFGQGTRLTVV.